This T cell receptor beta chain was found in a study of persistence of HIV-infected CD4 T cells. Study findings and constraints: Degenerate expanded CDR3beta sequences were enriched among CMV- and Gag-responding cells. TCR oligoclonality correlated with proviral oligoclonality in the same sorted populations.

A word on this clone: As yet, its antigen is unknown.

The CDR3 runs to 15 residues. CDR1 and CDR2 (germline): KGHDR, SFDVKD. With V trimmed by 2 bases and J by 5 bases, 6 bases remained unmatched. The immunoSEQ assay was version 4, run in survey mode. Measured with immunoSEQ multiplex PCR; TCRdb has only the in-frame clones, and not every one. Here the sample spans approximately 44,000 clones, roughly 90% being singletons. This nonspecific control used anti-CD3/anti-CD28 bead stimulation of CD4+ T cells. Sorting selected CD4+ T cells upregulating both CD40 ligand and CD69. Donors had CD4+ T cell counts above 400 cells/uL and were CMV-seropositive. Stimulated PBMCs had first been depleted of CD8+ T cells.

This chain uses TRBV24-1 with TRBJ2-3; 7 nucleotides agree with TRBD1. The sequence was obtained from an adult man with HIV who was CMV-seropositive. This specimen was CD4+ T cells sorted from PBMCs after roughly 18-hour stimulation, taken from a patient who received antiretroviral therapy. CDR3 in DNA: TGTGCCACCAGTGATTCAATACAGGGGAAAGATACGCAGTATTTT. The encoded protein is CATSDSIQGKDTQYF.